The 11 T cell receptor beta chains below all came from one sample that was sequenced in a study of CD8 T cells in Susac syndrome (dated by TCRdb to about 2019). The library came from the immunoSEQ multiplex PCR assay. RNA was extracted using the RNeasy kit, and roughly 0.5 to 1 microgram was reverse transcribed with random hexamers. TCRdb reran the public reads through fastp at Q25 and MiXCR, keeping productive beta chains. Entries are consolidated by CDR3 protein sequence, retaining the most common genes and DNA. A total of some 160,000 distinct CDR3 sequences appear in this sample, 94% of them only once. The ten most abundant clones make up approximately 0.11% of the sample. Sequenced input: CD4+ T cells from PBMCs. The receptors stem from a human donor with Susac syndrome.

The DNA for the CDR3 is TGTGCCACCAGCAGCCCGCCGGCATCCACAGATACGCAGTATTTT. It is translated as CATSSPPASTDTQYF. The V and J genes are TRBV15 and TRBJ2-3; D gene ambiguous. V lost 3 bases and J lost 2, with 12 bases in between. Germline CDR1 is LNHNV and CDR2 is YYDKDF (reference sequence). The CDR3 has 15 residues. The variable domain in full, completed from reference TRBV15 and TRBJ2-3, reads DAMVIQNPRYQVTQFGKPVTLSCSQTLNHNVMYWYQQKSSQAPKLLFHYYDKDFNNEADTPDNFQSRRPNTSFCFLDIRSPGLGDTAMYLCATSSPPASTDTQYFGPGTRLTVL.

V is TRBV6-2 or TRBV6-3 and J is TRBJ2-1, with 7 positions matching TRBD2. Germline CDR1 reads MNHEY; CDR2 reads SVGEGT. The CDR3 has 12 amino acids. J was trimmed by 9 bases and V by 6 bases; bases with no gene match: 5. The CDR3 is CASSRGVSEQFF. The CDR3 bases are TGTGCCAGCAGCCGGGGGGTTTCTGAGCAGTTCTTC.

This clonotype came up once. This chain links TRBV29-1 with TRBJ2-5; 12 bases agree with TRBD2. The CDR3 runs 14 residues. Germline-derived CDR1 and CDR2 are SQVTM and ANQGSEA. Losses at the gene ends were 4 bases for V and 9 bases for J; bases not matched to a gene: 9. For the CDR3, the DNA is TGCAGCGTTGTCCCCCTAGCGGGGGGGCGAGCCCAGTACTTC. Translating gives CSVVPLAGGRAQYF.

This clonotype was recorded only once. This rearrangement joins TRBV7-2 to TRBJ2-7; D ambiguous. With 1 base removed from V and 5 bases from J, the gap between germline ends came to 3 bases. Germline V gene lookup returns CDR1 SGHTA and CDR2 FQGNSA. The CDR3 is made up of 11 amino acids. The CDR3 here is CASSLDDEQYF. Written as DNA, the CDR3 is TGTGCCAGCAGCTTAGACGACGAGCAGTACTTC.

The genes are TRBV18 and TRBJ1-2, with 7 bases fitting TRBD1. V trimming: 5 bases; J trimming: 4 bases; junction bases outside the gene matches: 7. This CDR3 is built from 14 residues. Germline CDR1 and CDR2: KGHSH and LQKENI. The CDR3 region is CASSRGTDSYGYTF. The CDR3 coding sequence is TGTGCCAGCTCAAGGGGGACAGATTCCTATGGCTACACCTTC.

The V and J genes are TRBV7-8 and TRBJ2-1; D remains unclear. Between the trimmed V and J ends, which lost 0 bases and 7 bases, there was a span of 7 bases. The CDR3 is 13 residues long. The germline V gene has CDR1 SGHVS and CDR2 FQNEAQ. In DNA, the CDR3 is TGTGCCAGCAGCTTAGCGTGGTGGAATGAGCAGTTCTTC. It yields the protein CASSLAWWNEQFF.

This chain uses TRBV15 with TRBJ2-4; 12 nucleotides line up with TRBD2. Germline trimming cut 0 bases from V and 0 bases from J; bases unmatched to any gene: 9. The CDR3 is 20 amino acids. Germline-derived CDR1 and CDR2 are LNHNV and YYDKDF (reference sequence). CDR3 protein: CATSRDWRLAGALAKNIQYF. As DNA, the CDR3 is TGTGCCACCAGCAGAGATTGGAGACTAGCGGGGGCCTTAGCCAAAAACATTCAGTACTTC.

This clonotype was recorded a few times. The rearrangement uses TRBV7-2 and TRBJ1-5, with TRBD1 matching 8 bases. The CDR3 sequence is 14 residues long. V trimming: 5 bases; J trimming: 2 bases; junction bases outside the gene matches: 2. Germline CDR1 reads SGHTA; CDR2 reads FQGNSA. Here the CDR3 reads CASSPDRGNQPQHF. The CDR3 DNA is TGTGCCAGCAGCCCGGACAGGGGCAATCAGCCCCAGCATTTT.

This clonotype was seen only once. CDR3 in DNA: TGCAGTGCAATCTGGACACAACATAGCAATCAGCCCCAGCATTTT. Translating it yields CSAIWTQHSNQPQHF. The V call is TRBV20-1, the J call TRBJ1-5, with TRBD1 as a possible D gene (5 bases). Looked up from germline, CDR1 is DFQATT and CDR2 is SNEGSKA (reference sequence). CDR3 length equals 15 residues. V dropped 6 bases and J dropped 0 bases, with 15 bases sitting between them.

The J gene is TRBJ2-1, the V gene TRBV25-1, with 10 bases aligning to TRBD2. Germline CDR1 reads MGHDK; CDR2 reads SYGVNS. The J segment lost 3 bases and the V segment lost 3 bases, leaving 2 bases of the junction unmatched. This CDR3 spans 15 amino acids. The CDR3 here is CASSDLAGVYNEQFF. CDR3 nucleotides: TGTGCCAGCAGTGACCTAGCGGGGGTCTACAATGAGCAGTTCTTC.

This sequence joins TRBV27 and TRBJ1-1; possible D gene TRBD1, 5 bases. The CDR3 covers 13 residues. The V gene's germline CDR1 is MNHEY and CDR2 SMNVEV (reference sequence). Trimming stripped 6 bases from V and 11 bases from J, with 19 bases between. CDR3 DNA: TGTGCCAGCAGCCTCTCAGGGTGGGAAGATGCTTTCTTT. Protein: CASSLSGWEDAFF.